The rows below give T cell receptor beta chains drawn from one sample of a study of blood T cells in healthy people across ages. Using its own MiXCR run on the 5' RACE reads, TCRdb lists one record per CDR3 protein. The sample includes approximately 760,000 distinct CDR3 sequences, just under 25% of them seen just once. The data also belong to a second study, concerning T cells of mothers and their children.

The sample comprised blood. These receptors were collected from a boy between 5 and 17 years old in good health. CDR3s include the opening cysteine and the closing phenylalanine or tryptophan. Fields, in order: clone size, D gene, CDR3 length, V gene, J gene, CDR3 protein, CDR3 DNA. D genes are given only for firm matches. The size of a clone is reported for some rows only, either as once, few or many, or as a class for expanded clones.

NA,TRBD1,16,TRBV7-9,TRBJ2-2,CASSFGMDRSTGELFF,TGTGCCAGCAGCTTTGGGATGGACAGGTCCACCGGGGAGCTGTTTTTT
NA,TRBD2,17,TRBV7-7,TRBJ2-5,CASSLGLAGGVKETQYF,TGTGCTAGCAGCCTGGGACTAGCGGGAGGAGTGAAGGAGACCCAGTACTTC
NA,NA,15,TRBV20-1,TRBJ2-7,CSARDGQNLIYEQYF,TGCAGTGCTAGAGATGGACAGAACCTCATCTACGAGCAGTACTTC
NA,TRBD2,16,TRBV7-8,TRBJ2-5,CASSNPDSGSKETQYF,TGTGCCAGCAGCAACCCGGATAGCGGGAGCAAAGAGACCCAGTACTTC
few,NA,17,TRBV5-6,TRBJ2-5,CASSLSSGISGQETQYF,TGTGCCAGCAGCTTGAGCTCAGGCATAAGCGGGCAAGAGACCCAGTACTTC
NA,NA,12,TRBV3-1,TRBJ1-1,CASSHQGSVAFF,TGTGCCAGCAGCCACCAAGGGTCGGTTGCTTTCTTT
NA,TRBD1,15,TRBV4-1,TRBJ2-1,CASSHPGQDYNEQFF,TGCGCCAGCAGCCATCCGGGACAGGACTACAATGAGCAGTTCTTC
few,TRBD1,14,TRBV12-3/TRBV12-4,TRBJ2-1,CASGSTGVWVEQFF,TGTGCCAGCGGTTCGACAGGGGTATGGGTTGAGCAGTTCTTC
few,NA,16,TRBV15,TRBJ1-4,CATSSPRGPNNEKLFF,TGTGCCACCAGCAGCCCCCGGGGTCCCAATAATGAAAAACTGTTTTTT
NA,TRBD1,12,TRBV29-1,TRBJ1-2,CSVGTALYGYTF,TGCAGCGTCGGGACAGCTCTTTATGGCTACACCTTC
few,TRBD2,14,TRBV7-6,TRBJ2-7,CASSKAGGADEQYF,TGTGCCAGCAGCAAAGCGGGGGGGGCCGACGAGCAGTACTTC
NA,TRBD1,17,TRBV4-1,TRBJ2-5,CASSQGQGQGIVETQYF,TGCGCCAGCAGCCAAGGGCAAGGACAGGGTATTGTAGAGACCCAGTACTTC
NA,NA,13,TRBV29-1,TRBJ2-6,CSVVGIGANVLTF,TGCAGCGTTGTGGGGATTGGGGCCAACGTCCTGACTTTC
NA,NA,15,TRBV4-2,TRBJ2-1,CASSVTGTEGNEQFF,TGTGCCAGCAGCGTGACCGGGACTGAAGGCAATGAGCAGTTCTTC
few,NA,15,TRBV14,TRBJ2-1,CASSQATGAYNEQFF,TGTGCCAGCAGCCAAGCGACAGGAGCCTACAATGAGCAGTTCTTC
few,NA,14,TRBV28,TRBJ2-7,CASSSPGVPYEQYF,TGTGCCAGCAGCTCCCCGGGGGTTCCCTACGAGCAGTACTTC
NA,TRBD1,16,TRBV7-2,TRBJ2-2,CASSTHRDSGNGELFF,TGTGCCAGCAGCACCCACCGGGACAGTGGAAACGGGGAGCTGTTTTTT
few,NA,13,TRBV2,TRBJ1-1,CASSERRQAEAFF,TGTGCCAGCAGTGAACGGCGGCAGGCTGAAGCTTTCTTT
few,NA,13,TRBV15,TRBJ1-4,CATSIILGEKLFF,TGTGCCACCAGCATTATCTTGGGTGAAAAACTGTTTTTT
few,NA,14,TRBV5-1,TRBJ1-1,CASSLYSEGTEAFF,TGCGCCAGCAGCTTGTACTCTGAGGGGACTGAAGCTTTCTTT
few,NA,12,TRBV29-1,TRBJ2-5,CSVAGSGETQYF,TGCAGCGTTGCTGGGTCGGGGGAGACCCAGTACTTC
NA,NA,16,TRBV6-1,TRBJ1-2,CASSPFISGAIGGYTF,TGTGCCAGCAGTCCTTTTATCTCGGGCGCCATCGGAGGCTACACCTTC
few,TRBD1,15,TRBV7-9,TRBJ1-2,CASNARQGVGDGYTF,TGTGCCAGCAATGCCCGACAGGGTGTGGGAGATGGCTACACCTTC
NA,TRBD2,14,TRBV29-1,TRBJ2-1,CRVESLAGGLEQFF,TGCAGAGTTGAAAGCCTAGCGGGAGGGCTTGAGCAGTTCTTC
NA,TRBD1,15,TRBV9,TRBJ2-1,CASSEGARPYNEQFF,TGTGCCAGCAGTGAGGGGGCCAGACCCTACAATGAGCAGTTCTTC
few,NA,13,TRBV6-5,TRBJ1-1,CASSYGKNTEAFF,TGTGCCAGCAGTTACGGCAAGAACACTGAAGCTTTCTTT
NA,NA,15,TRBV9,TRBJ2-7,CASSVSGTPPGEQYF,TGTGCCAGCAGCGTTTCCGGGACGCCCCCGGGGGAGCAGTACTTC
many,NA,12,TRBV5-6,TRBJ2-4,CASSSDSNIQYF,TGTGCCAGCAGCTCAGACTCAAACATTCAGTACTTC
NA,TRBD2,19,TRBV28,TRBJ2-7,CASSSLLRLAGVEAYGQYF,TGTGCCAGCAGTTCCCTTCTGCGACTAGCGGGAGTGGAGGCCTACGGGCAGTACTTC
NA,TRBD1,16,TRBV5-1,TRBJ2-5,CASSLGSGTAKETQYF,TGCGCCAGCAGCTTGGGCTCCGGGACAGCCAAAGAGACCCAGTACTTC
few,NA,13,TRBV7-6,TRBJ2-7,CASSLGSPAEQYF,TGTGCCAGCAGCTTAGGAAGCCCGGCGGAGCAGTACTTC
once,NA,13,TRBV7-9,TRBJ1-2,CASSSREGNGYTF,TGTGCCAGCAGCTCCCGGGAGGGAAATGGCTACACCTTC
NA,TRBD1,13,TRBV10-2,TRBJ2-7,CASGTGDFYEQYF,TGCGCCAGCGGGACAGGGGATTTCTACGAGCAGTACTTC
NA,TRBD1,14,TRBV12-5,TRBJ1-4,CASGTDRVIEKLFF,TGTGCTAGCGGTACCGACAGGGTTATCGAAAAACTGTTTTTT
NA,TRBD2,16,TRBV5-1,TRBJ2-2,CASSSGTSSNTGELFF,TGCGCCAGCAGCTCGGGGACTAGTTCGAACACCGGGGAGCTGTTTTTT
NA,NA,11,TRBV29-1,TRBJ1-1,CSVVKDTEAFF,TGCAGCGTTGTGAAGGATACTGAAGCTTTCTTT
few,NA,14,TRBV15,TRBJ1-4,CATRHPATNEKLFF,TGTGCCACCAGGCACCCTGCAACTAATGAAAAACTGTTTTTT
NA,NA,14,TRBV28,TRBJ2-7,CASSSRGTLGEQYF,TGTGCCAGCAGTAGCAGGGGGACTCTGGGGGAGCAGTACTTC
few,NA,13,TRBV14,TRBJ2-2,CASSQVSPGELFF,TGTGCCAGCAGCCAGGTGTCCCCCGGGGAGCTGTTTTTT
NA,NA,13,TRBV6-2/TRBV6-3,TRBJ1-4,CASSWTSYEKLFF,TGTGCCAGCTCATGGACATCGTATGAAAAACTGTTTTTT
few,NA,14,TRBV21-1,TRBJ2-2,CARRGQANTGELFF,TGTGCCAGAAGGGGACAGGCGAACACCGGGGAGCTGTTTTTT
NA,NA,15,TRBV18,TRBJ2-7,CASSPSELSSYEQYF,TGTGCCAGCTCACCATCCGAACTTAGCTCCTACGAGCAGTACTTC
NA,NA,15,TRBV4-3,TRBJ2-7,CASSQDQGPSYEQYF,TGCGCCAGCAGCCAAGATCAGGGGCCTTCCTACGAGCAGTACTTC
NA,NA,14,TRBV7-9,TRBJ2-1,CASSLEKSYNEQFF,TGTGCCAGCAGCTTAGAAAAGTCCTACAATGAGCAGTTCTTC
NA,TRBD1,14,TRBV10-3,TRBJ2-3,CAISPGQDTDTQYF,TGTGCCATCAGTCCGGGACAGGACACAGATACGCAGTATTTT
NA,NA,14,TRBV5-1,TRBJ1-4,CASSLGYGSEKLFF,TGCGCCAGCAGCTTGGGCTATGGCAGCGAAAAACTGTTTTTT
NA,TRBD2,17,TRBV11-2,TRBJ2-5,CASSLWTSGGLYNERFF,TGTGCCAGCAGCTTGTGGACTAGCGGGGGCTTGTACAATGAGCGGTTCTTC
few,NA,15,TRBV6-5,TRBJ2-1,CASSYSAGLNNEQFF,TGTGCCAGCAGTTACTCGGCAGGGTTGAACAATGAGCAGTTCTTC
once,NA,15,TRBV6-6,TRBJ1-2,CASSYPAGTGNGYTF,TGTGCCAGCAGTTACCCCGCAGGGACTGGTAATGGCTACACCTTC